Shown below are 8 T cell receptor beta chains from a single sample sequenced in a study of early T cells in non-severe SARS-CoV-2 infection. One entry per CDR3 protein, called by TCRdb with MiXCR from the 5' RACE reads. The sample has 65,000 to 85,000 distinct CDR3 sequences; about 9% are singletons. Sequenced material: whole blood, taken at baseline. The receptors here all came from an adult who was a healthcare worker with PCR-confirmed SARS-CoV-2 infection or an uninfected control (not recorded which).

The genes are TRBV7-2 and TRBJ1-1, with 7 bases lining up with TRBD1. Germline CDR1 SGHTA, CDR2 FQGNSA. Unmatched junction bases numbered 6, after V lost 4 bases and J lost 4 bases. The CDR3 has 14 residues. The CDR3 sequence is CASSSYRGGTEAFF. In nucleotides, the CDR3 is TGTGCCAGCAGCTCTTACAGGGGAGGCACTGAAGCTTTCTTT.

CDR3 sequence: CASSFLTDYGYTF. The CDR3 coding sequence is TGTGCCAGCAGCTTTTTGACAGATTATGGCTACACCTTC. The rearrangement joins TRBV11-2 to TRBJ1-2; possibly TRBD1 for D (5 bases). The CDR3 contains 13 residues. Germline loops: CDR1 SGHAT, CDR2 FQNNGV. V was trimmed by 3 bases and J by 5 bases, leaving 10 bases between them.

Worth noting for this clonotype: One end of the junction varies from germline; a read error may be responsible. This chain joins TRBV27 and TRBJ2-6; 7 bases are a match to TRBD1. The germline V gene encodes CDR1 MNHEY and CDR2 SMNVEV (reference sequence). The CDR3 is 18 amino acids. The CDR3: CASTRLGQKPSGADVLTF. The CDR3 DNA sequence: TGTGCCAGCACTAGGCTGGGACAGAAACCCTCTGGGGCCGACGTCCTGACTTTC.

The table lists this clonotype with many counts. This chain links TRBV7-8 with TRBJ1-5; tentative D call: TRBD1 (5 bases). Trimming left V 3 bases short and J 0 bases short, with 6 bases between. CDR1 is SGHVS, CDR2 FQNEAQ, per germline. This CDR3 comprises 14 residues. The chain's CDR3 is CASSLGVSNQPQHF. The DNA of the CDR3 is TGTGCCAGCAGCTTGGGGGTTAGCAATCAGCCCCAGCATTTT.

This clonotype was recorded a few times. The chain recombines TRBV7-8 with TRBJ2-5; 10 nucleotides agree with TRBD2. CDR3 length: 17 residues. J was trimmed by 5 bases and V by 3 bases; bases with no gene match: 12. The germline V gene has CDR1 SGHVS and CDR2 FQNEAQ. CDR3 coding DNA: TGTGCCAGCAGCTTCGAGATGAGCGGGAGGGCAGGGGAGACCCAGTACTTC. Amino acids: CASSFEMSGRAGETQYF. The whole variable domain, filled in from reference TRBV7-8 and TRBJ2-5, reads GAGVSQSPRYKVAKRGQDVALRCDPISGHVSLFWYQQALGQGPEFLTYFQNEAQLDKSGLPSDRFFAERPEGSVSTLKIQRTQQEDSAVYLCASSFEMSGRAGETQYFGPGTRLLVL.

The J gene is TRBJ2-2, the V gene TRBV10-3; a possible D gene is TRBD2 (6 bases). Deletions cut 1 base from V and 1 base from J, with 10 bases between. The germline CDR1 and CDR2 sequences are ENHRY and SYGVKD. The CDR3 is 16 amino acids. Here the CDR3 reads CAISEYGTLNTGELFF. For the CDR3, the DNA is TGTGCCATCAGTGAGTACGGGACTTTGAACACCGGGGAGCTGTTTTTT.

Concerning this clonotype: With a much larger clone just one base away, this may be a read error. The chain is built from TRBV29-1 and TRBJ1-2; D call uncertain. V was trimmed by 4 bases and J by 5 bases, leaving 14 bases between them. From germline, CDR1 is SQVTM and CDR2 ANQGSEA. The CDR3 covers 13 residues. The CDR3 spells CSVAQAVVYGYTF. For the CDR3, the DNA is TGCAGCGTTGCGCAGGCGGTAGTTTATGGCTACACCTTC.

This clonotype was recorded a few times. The chain recombines TRBV6-6 with TRBJ2-5; TRBD1 aligns across 10 bases. The V and J ends lost 2 bases and 2 bases, in that order; junction bases with no gene match: 8. Germline CDR1 MNHNY, CDR2 SVGAGI (reference sequence). The CDR3 consists of 17 residues. The CDR3 protein is CASSYPRDRGLQETQYF. The DNA of the CDR3 is TGTGCCAGCAGTTACCCCCGAGACAGGGGGCTACAAGAGACCCAGTACTTC.